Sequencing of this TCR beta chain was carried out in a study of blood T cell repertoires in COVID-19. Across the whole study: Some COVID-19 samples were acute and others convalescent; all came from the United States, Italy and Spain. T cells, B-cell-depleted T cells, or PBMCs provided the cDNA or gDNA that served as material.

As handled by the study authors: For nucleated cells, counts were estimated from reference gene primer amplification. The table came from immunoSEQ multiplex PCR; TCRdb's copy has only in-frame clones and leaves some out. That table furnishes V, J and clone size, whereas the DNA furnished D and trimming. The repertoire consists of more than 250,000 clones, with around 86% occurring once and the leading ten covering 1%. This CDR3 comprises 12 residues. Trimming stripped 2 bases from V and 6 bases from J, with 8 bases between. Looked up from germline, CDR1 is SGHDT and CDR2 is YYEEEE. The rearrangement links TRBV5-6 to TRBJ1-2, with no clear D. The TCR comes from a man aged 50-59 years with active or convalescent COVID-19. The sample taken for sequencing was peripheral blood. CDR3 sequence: CASSFRHNGYTF. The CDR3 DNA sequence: TGTGCCAGCAGCTTTCGACATAATGGCTACACCTTC.